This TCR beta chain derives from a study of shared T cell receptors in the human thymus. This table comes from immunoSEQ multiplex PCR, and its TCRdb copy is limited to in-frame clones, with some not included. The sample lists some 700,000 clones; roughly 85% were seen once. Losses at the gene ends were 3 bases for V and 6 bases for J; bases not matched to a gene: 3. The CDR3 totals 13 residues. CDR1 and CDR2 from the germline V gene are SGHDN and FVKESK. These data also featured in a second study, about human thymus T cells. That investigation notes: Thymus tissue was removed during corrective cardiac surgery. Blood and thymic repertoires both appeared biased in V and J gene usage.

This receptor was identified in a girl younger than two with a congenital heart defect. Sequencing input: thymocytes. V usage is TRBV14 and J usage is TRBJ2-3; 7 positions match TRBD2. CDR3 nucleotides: TGTGCCAGCAGCCAGAGCGGGGCTGATACGCAGTATTTT. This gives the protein CASSQSGADTQYF. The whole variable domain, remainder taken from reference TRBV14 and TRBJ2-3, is EAGVTQFPSHSVIEKGQTVTLRCDPISGHDNLYWYRRVMGKEIKFLLHFVKESKQDESGMPNNRFLAERTGGTYSTLKVQPAELEDSGVYFCASSQSGADTQYFGPGTRLTVL.